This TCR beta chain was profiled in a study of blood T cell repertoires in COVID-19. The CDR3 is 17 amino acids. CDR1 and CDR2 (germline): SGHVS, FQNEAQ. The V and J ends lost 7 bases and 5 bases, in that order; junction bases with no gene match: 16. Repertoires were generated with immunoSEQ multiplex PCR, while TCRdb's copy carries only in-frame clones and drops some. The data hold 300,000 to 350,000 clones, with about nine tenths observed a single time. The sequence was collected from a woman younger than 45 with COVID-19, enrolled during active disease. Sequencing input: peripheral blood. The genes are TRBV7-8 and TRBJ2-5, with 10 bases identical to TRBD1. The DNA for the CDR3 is TGTGCCAGCACCCACACGCAGGGACAGGGGATGGGGGAGACCCAGTACTTC. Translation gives CASTHTQGQGMGETQYF. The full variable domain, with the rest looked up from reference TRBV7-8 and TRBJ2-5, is GAGVSQSPRYKVAKRGQDVALRCDPISGHVSLFWYQQALGQGPEFLTYFQNEAQLDKSGLPSDRFFAERPEGSVSTLKIQRTQQEDSAVYLCASTHTQGQGMGETQYFGPGTRLLVL.